A selection of T cell receptor beta chains follows, all from one sample in a study of T cell responses to AZD1222 COVID-19 vaccine. Clones were sequenced by immunoSEQ multiplex PCR, and TCRdb holds only the in-frame ones, with some missing. The table has roughly 42,000 clones, over 75% seen once. The sequencing here drew on peripheral blood, taken 28 days after the second dose of the MenACWY control vaccine. The receptors were sampled from an adult who received the MenACWY meningococcal vaccine as a control. The CDR3 runs from the conserved cysteine through the conserved F or W. The D gene is left open where the match is weak. Part of the rows lack a size; the others show once, few, many or a class for expanded clones.

clone size,V gene,CDR3 length,D gene,J gene,CDR3 protein,CDR3 DNA
NA,TRBV21-1,16,NA,TRBJ1-1,CASSNNVGQGDTEAFF,TGTGCCAGCAGCAATAATGTAGGACAGGGGGACACTGAAGCTTTCTTT
once,TRBV10-3,16,TRBD1,TRBJ1-5,CAISNRDRDRDQPQHF,TGTGCCATCAGTAACCGGGACAGGGACCGGGATCAGCCCCAGCATTTT
NA,TRBV5-4,14,NA,TRBJ2-5,CASSLSLAEETQYF,TGTGCCAGCAGCTTGAGTCTAGCAGAAGAGACCCAGTACTTC
NA,TRBV6-5,12,NA,TRBJ2-1,CASRLTYFEQFF,TGTGCCAGCCGTCTGACCTATTTTGAGCAGTTCTTC
NA,TRBV5-1,16,TRBD2,TRBJ2-1,CASNPGLAGGYNEQFF,TGCGCCAGCAACCCCGGACTAGCGGGAGGATATAATGAGCAGTTCTTC
NA,TRBV5-1,17,TRBD1,TRBJ2-2,CASRSPTGQGSTGELFF,TGCGCCAGCAGATCCCCTACCGGACAGGGAAGCACCGGGGAGCTGTTTTTT
NA,TRBV7-9,17,TRBD2,TRBJ2-3,CASSLTSGSGRTDTQYF,TGTGCCAGCAGCTTGACTAGCGGATCGGGCCGCACAGATACGCAGTATTTT
NA,TRBV6-4,15,NA,TRBJ1-2,CASSDIMPIGYGYTF,TGTGCCAGCAGTGACATAATGCCTATCGGCTATGGCTACACCTTC
NA,TRBV9,16,NA,TRBJ2-5,CASSGDPGIKSETQYF,TGTGCCAGCAGCGGCGATCCTGGTATCAAGTCAGAGACCCAGTACTTC
once,TRBV5-6,17,TRBD2,TRBJ2-3,CASSKTSTSGGTDTQYF,TGTGCCAGCAGCAAGACATCGACTAGCGGGGGCACAGATACGCAGTATTTT
NA,TRBV28,12,NA,TRBJ1-2,CASSSVNYGYTF,TGTGCCAGCAGTTCCGTTAACTATGGCTACACCTTC
once,TRBV6-2/TRBV6-3,15,NA,TRBJ1-1,CASSYSKWGREGAFF,TGTGCCAGCAGTTACTCGAAGTGGGGGCGGGAAGGGGCTTTCTTT
NA,TRBV12-3/TRBV12-4,12,NA,TRBJ2-1,CASSSRENEQFF,TGTGCCAGCAGTTCGAGGGAAAATGAGCAGTTCTTC
once,TRBV7-6,16,NA,TRBJ2-5,CASVVGEAEFQETQYF,TGTGCCAGCGTGGTGGGAGAAGCGGAATTTCAAGAGACCCAGTACTTC
NA,TRBV28,20,TRBD1,TRBJ2-2,CASSFLLLRTGTGNTGELFF,TGTGCCAGCAGTTTTCTCTTACTCAGGACAGGGACCGGCAACACCGGGGAGCTGTTTTTT
NA,TRBV5-1,15,TRBD2,TRBJ2-2,CASSLGLEGTGELFF,TGCGCCAGCAGCTTAGGACTAGAGGGTACCGGGGAGCTGTTTTTT
once,TRBV5-1,13,NA,TRBJ2-5,CASSLVFEETQYF,TGCGCCAGCAGCTTGGTATTTGAGGAGACCCAGTACTTC
NA,TRBV2,15,TRBD2,TRBJ2-1,CASSNPGGSYNEQFF,TGTGCCAGCAGCAACCCGGGGGGCTCCTACAATGAGCAGTTCTTC
once,TRBV9,15,TRBD2,TRBJ2-3,CASSPQAGGPDTQYF,TGTGCCAGCAGCCCCCAAGCGGGAGGGCCGGATACGCAGTATTTT
NA,TRBV5-1,15,NA,TRBJ1-1,CASTQSLTGNTEAFF,TGCGCCAGCACCCAATCCTTGACTGGGAACACTGAAGCTTTCTTT
few,TRBV28,14,NA,TRBJ1-3,CASSFESYRNTIYF,TGTGCCAGCAGTTTCGAAAGTTACCGAAACACCATATATTTT
NA,TRBV10-3,15,TRBD1,TRBJ1-1,CAISESTGVNTEAFF,TGTGCCATCAGTGAGTCGACAGGGGTAAACACTGAAGCTTTCTTT
NA,TRBV18,15,NA,TRBJ1-1,CASSPGTRSNDEAFF,TGTGCCAGCTCACCAGGTACTCGGTCAAACGACGAAGCTTTCTTT
NA,TRBV6-1,17,TRBD2,TRBJ2-1,CASSGRTSGRAGNEQFF,TGTGCCAGCAGTGGCCGGACTAGCGGGAGGGCGGGGAATGAGCAGTTCTTC
NA,TRBV6-6,13,NA,TRBJ1-1,CASSDRAGTEAFF,TGTGCCAGCAGCGACCGGGCGGGCACTGAAGCTTTCTTT
NA,TRBV7-9,15,TRBD1,TRBJ2-7,CASSFPEGATYEQYF,TGTGCCAGCAGCTTCCCCGAGGGGGCCACCTACGAGCAGTACTTC
NA,TRBV11-2,13,NA,TRBJ1-2,CASSFGLDYGYTF,TGTGCCAGCAGCTTTGGGCTTGACTATGGCTACACCTTC
NA,TRBV10-1,13,NA,TRBJ1-2,CASSAWTGAGYTF,TGCGCCAGCAGTGCCTGGACGGGAGCTGGCTACACCTTC
NA,TRBV9,16,TRBD2,TRBJ2-2,CASSPRLAGETGELFF,TGTGCCAGCAGCCCCCGACTAGCGGGAGAAACCGGGGAGCTGTTTTTT
NA,TRBV5-6,13,TRBD1,TRBJ1-1,CASSSTGSVRAFF,TGTGCCAGCAGCTCGACAGGGTCCGTGAGGGCTTTCTTT
NA,TRBV30,14,NA,TRBJ2-7,CAWSVGRGGHEQYF,TGTGCCTGGAGTGTAGGCAGGGGGGGCCACGAGCAGTACTTC
NA,TRBV9,15,NA,TRBJ2-3,CASSEGPGDTDTQYF,TGTGCCAGCAGCGAGGGCCCTGGGGACACAGATACGCAGTATTTT
NA,TRBV18,15,NA,TRBJ2-7,CASSLGQSGSDEQYF,TGTGCCAGCTCATTAGGACAGTCGGGATCTGACGAGCAGTACTTC
NA,TRBV5-4,14,TRBD1,TRBJ2-7,CASSWGTAAYEQYF,TGTGCCAGCAGCTGGGGGACAGCCGCCTACGAGCAGTACTTC
NA,TRBV19,9,NA,TRBJ2-7,CARGTEQYF,TGTGCCAGAGGGACCGAGCAGTACTTC
NA,TRBV30,14,NA,TRBJ2-3,CAWSVGAGTDTQYF,TGTGCCTGGAGTGTTGGTGCGGGCACAGATACGCAGTATTTT
NA,TRBV4-2,17,NA,TRBJ2-1,CASSQERLQGTVNEQFF,TGTGCCAGCAGCCAAGAGAGGCTTCAGGGAACTGTGAATGAGCAGTTCTTC
once,TRBV4-1,13,TRBD2,TRBJ2-7,CASSQAGAYEQYF,TGCGCCAGCAGCCAGGCGGGGGCCTACGAGCAGTACTTC
NA,TRBV28,14,NA,TRBJ2-5,CASRRRRGQETQYF,TGTGCCAGCAGGCGACGGCGCGGGCAAGAGACCCAGTACTTC
NA,TRBV19,14,TRBD2,TRBJ2-5,CASSPGTSSETQYF,TGTGCCAGTAGTCCCGGGACTAGCTCGGAGACCCAGTACTTC
NA,TRBV5-1,15,NA,TRBJ1-4,CASSTSRQGWEKLFF,TGCGCCAGCAGCACGAGCCGCCAGGGATGGGAAAAACTGTTTTTT
NA,TRBV27,18,NA,TRBJ1-5,CASRARGSDLLSNQPQHF,TGTGCCAGCAGAGCCCGGGGTTCGGATCTCCTTAGCAATCAGCCCCAGCATTTT
NA,TRBV9,15,NA,TRBJ1-4,CASSVGGTTNEKLFF,TGTGCCAGCAGCGTAGGGGGTACAACTAATGAAAAACTGTTTTTT